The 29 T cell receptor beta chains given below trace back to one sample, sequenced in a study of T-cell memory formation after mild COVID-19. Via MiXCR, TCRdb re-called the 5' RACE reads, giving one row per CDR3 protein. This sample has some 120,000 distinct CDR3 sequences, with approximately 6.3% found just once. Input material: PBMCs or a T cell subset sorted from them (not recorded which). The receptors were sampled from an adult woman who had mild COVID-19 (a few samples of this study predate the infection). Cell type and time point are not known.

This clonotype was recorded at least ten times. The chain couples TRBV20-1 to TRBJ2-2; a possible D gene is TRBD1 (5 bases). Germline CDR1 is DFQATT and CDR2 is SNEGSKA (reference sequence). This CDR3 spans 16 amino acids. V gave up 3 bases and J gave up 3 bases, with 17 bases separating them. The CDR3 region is CSASRVGRAHTGELFF. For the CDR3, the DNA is TGCAGTGCTAGTCGGGTGGGCAGGGCCCACACCGGGGAGCTGTTTTTT.

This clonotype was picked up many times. CDR3 region: CASSAVQLNEKLFF. The CDR3 coding sequence is TGTGCCAGCAGCGCAGTACAGCTTAATGAAAAACTGTTTTTT. The rearrangement links TRBV7-2 to TRBJ1-4; D remains unclear. This CDR3 is 14 amino acids long. In germline, CDR1 is SGHTA, CDR2 FQGNSA. V was trimmed by 5 bases and J by 4 bases, leaving 11 bases between them.

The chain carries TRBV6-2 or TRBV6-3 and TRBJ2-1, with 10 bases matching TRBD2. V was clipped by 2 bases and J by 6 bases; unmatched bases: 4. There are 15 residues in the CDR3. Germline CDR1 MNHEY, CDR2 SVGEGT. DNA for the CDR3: TGTGCCAGCAGTTACCTAGCGGGAGTTGGCAATGAGCAGTTCTTC. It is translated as CASSYLAGVGNEQFF.

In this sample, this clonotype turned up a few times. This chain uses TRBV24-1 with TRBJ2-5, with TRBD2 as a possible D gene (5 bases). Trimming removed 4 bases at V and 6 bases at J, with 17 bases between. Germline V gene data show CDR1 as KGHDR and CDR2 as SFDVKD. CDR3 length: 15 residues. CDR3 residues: CATSEGGGSLKTQYF. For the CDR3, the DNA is TGTGCCACCAGTGAAGGCGGAGGTTCGCTGAAGACCCAGTACTTC.

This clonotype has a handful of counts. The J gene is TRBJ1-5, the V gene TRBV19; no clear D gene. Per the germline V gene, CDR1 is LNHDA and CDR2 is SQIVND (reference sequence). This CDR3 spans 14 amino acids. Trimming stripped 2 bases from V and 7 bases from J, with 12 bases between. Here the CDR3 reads CASSISRVRQPQHF. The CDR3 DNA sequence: TGTGCCAGTAGTATATCGAGGGTCAGACAGCCCCAGCATTTT. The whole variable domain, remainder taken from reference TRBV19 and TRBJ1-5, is DGGITQSPKYLFRKEGQNVTLSCEQNLNHDAMYWYRQDPGQGLRLIYYSQIVNDFQKGDIAEGYSVSREKKESFPLTVTSAQKNPTAFYLCASSISRVRQPQHFGDGTRLSIL.

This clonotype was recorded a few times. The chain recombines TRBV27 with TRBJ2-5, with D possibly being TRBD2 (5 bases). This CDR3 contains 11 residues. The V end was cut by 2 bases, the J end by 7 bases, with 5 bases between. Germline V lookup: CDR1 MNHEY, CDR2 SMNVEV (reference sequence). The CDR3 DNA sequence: TGTGCCAGCAGTTTACGGGGGACCCAGTACTTC. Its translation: CASSLRGTQYF.

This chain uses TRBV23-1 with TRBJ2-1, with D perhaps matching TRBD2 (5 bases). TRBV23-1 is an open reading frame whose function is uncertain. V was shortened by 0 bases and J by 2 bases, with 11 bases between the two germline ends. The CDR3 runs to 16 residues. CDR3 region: CASSQSAAEPYNEQFF. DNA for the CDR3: TGCGCCAGCAGTCAATCAGCAGCGGAACCCTACAATGAGCAGTTCTTC.

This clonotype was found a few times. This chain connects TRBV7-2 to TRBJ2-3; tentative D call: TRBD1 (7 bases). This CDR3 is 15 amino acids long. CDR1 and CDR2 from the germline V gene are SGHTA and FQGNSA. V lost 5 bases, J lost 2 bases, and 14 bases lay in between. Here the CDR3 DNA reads TGTGCCAGCAGCCCGCGGGACAGACCCACAGATACGCAGTATTTT. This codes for CASSPRDRPTDTQYF. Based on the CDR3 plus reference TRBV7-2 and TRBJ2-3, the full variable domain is GAGVSQSPSNKVTEKGKDVELRCDPISGHTALYWYRQSLGQGLEFLIYFQGNSAPDKSGLPSDRFSAERTGGSVSTLTIQRTQQEDSAVYLCASSPRDRPTDTQYFGPGTRLTVL.

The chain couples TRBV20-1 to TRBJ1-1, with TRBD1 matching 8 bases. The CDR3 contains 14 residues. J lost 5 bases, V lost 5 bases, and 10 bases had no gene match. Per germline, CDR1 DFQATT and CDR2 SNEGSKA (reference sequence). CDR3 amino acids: CSAPRTGRRTEAFF. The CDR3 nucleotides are TGCAGTGCTCCAAGGACAGGGAGAAGGACTGAAGCTTTCTTT.

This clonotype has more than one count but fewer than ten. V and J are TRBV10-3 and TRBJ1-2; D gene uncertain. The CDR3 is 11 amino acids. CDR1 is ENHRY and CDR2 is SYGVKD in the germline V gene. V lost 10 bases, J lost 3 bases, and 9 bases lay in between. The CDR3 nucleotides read TGTGCCACTACGGGCGACTATGGCTACACCTTC. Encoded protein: CATTGDYGYTF.

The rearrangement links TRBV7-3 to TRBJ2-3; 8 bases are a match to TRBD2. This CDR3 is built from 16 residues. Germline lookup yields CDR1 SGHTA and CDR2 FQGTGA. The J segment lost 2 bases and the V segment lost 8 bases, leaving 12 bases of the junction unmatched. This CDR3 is CASSRGGGSNTDTQYF. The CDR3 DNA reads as TGTGCCAGCTCTCGTGGCGGGGGGTCCAACACAGATACGCAGTATTTT.

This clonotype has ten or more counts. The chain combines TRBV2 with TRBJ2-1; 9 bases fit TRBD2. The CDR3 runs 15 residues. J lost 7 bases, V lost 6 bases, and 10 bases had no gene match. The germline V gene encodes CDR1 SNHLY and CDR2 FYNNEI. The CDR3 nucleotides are TGTGCCAGCAGGGTTAGCGGGGGTAGTTCGAATGAGCAGTTCTTC. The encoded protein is CASRVSGGSSNEQFF.

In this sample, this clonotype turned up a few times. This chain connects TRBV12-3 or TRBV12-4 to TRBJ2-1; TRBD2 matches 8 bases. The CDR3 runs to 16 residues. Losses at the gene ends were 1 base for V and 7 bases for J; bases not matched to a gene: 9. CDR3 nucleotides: TGTGCCAGCAGTTTAGTAGTCTCTAGCGGGTCGAATGAGCAGTTCTTC. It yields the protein CASSLVVSSGSNEQFF.

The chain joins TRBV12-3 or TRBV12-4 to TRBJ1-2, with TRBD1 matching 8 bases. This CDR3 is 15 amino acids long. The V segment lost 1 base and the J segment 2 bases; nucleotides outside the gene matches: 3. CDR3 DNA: TGTGCCAGCAGTTTAGGACAGGGGATGAACTATGGCTACACCTTC. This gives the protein CASSLGQGMNYGYTF.

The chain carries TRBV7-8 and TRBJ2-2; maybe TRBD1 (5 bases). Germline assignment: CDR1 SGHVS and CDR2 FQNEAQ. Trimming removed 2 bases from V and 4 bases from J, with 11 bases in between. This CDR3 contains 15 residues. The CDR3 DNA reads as TGTGCCAGCAGCTTACCCAGGGCCCGCACCGGGGAGCTGTTTTTT. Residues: CASSLPRARTGELFF.

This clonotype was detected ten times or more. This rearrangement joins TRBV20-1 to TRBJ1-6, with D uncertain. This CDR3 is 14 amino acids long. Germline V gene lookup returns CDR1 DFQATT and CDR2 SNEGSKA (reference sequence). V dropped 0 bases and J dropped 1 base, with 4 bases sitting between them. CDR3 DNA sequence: TGCAGTGCTAGAGAGGTATCCTATAATTCACCCCTCCACTTT. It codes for CSAREVSYNSPLHF.

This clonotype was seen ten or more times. The CDR3 coding sequence is TGCAGCGCTAGGACAGGCTCTATGAACACTGAAGCTTTCTTT. Residues: CSARTGSMNTEAFF. The gene calls are TRBV29-1 and TRBJ1-1; 7 bases are a match to TRBD1. CDR3 size: 14 residues. Germline lookup yields CDR1 SQVTM and CDR2 ANQGSEA. The ends lost 7 bases at V and 0 bases at J; junction bases unmatched: 8.

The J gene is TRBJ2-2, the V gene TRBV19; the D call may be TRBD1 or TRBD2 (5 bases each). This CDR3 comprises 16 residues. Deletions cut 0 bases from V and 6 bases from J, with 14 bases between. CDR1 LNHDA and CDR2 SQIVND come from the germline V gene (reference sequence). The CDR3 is CASSIDGARRSGELFF. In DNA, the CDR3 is TGTGCCAGTAGTATAGACGGGGCCCGGAGGTCCGGGGAGCTGTTTTTT.

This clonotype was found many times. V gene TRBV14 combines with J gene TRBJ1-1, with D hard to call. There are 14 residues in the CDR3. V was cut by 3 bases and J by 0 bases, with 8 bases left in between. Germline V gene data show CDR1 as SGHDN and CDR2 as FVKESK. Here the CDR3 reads CASSQAGMNTEAFF. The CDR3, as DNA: TGTGCCAGCAGCCAGGCCGGCATGAACACTGAAGCTTTCTTT. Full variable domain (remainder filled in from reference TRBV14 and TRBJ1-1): EAGVTQFPSHSVIEKGQTVTLRCDPISGHDNLYWYRRVMGKEIKFLLHFVKESKQDESGMPNNRFLAERTGGTYSTLKVQPAELEDSGVYFCASSQAGMNTEAFFGQGTRLTVV.

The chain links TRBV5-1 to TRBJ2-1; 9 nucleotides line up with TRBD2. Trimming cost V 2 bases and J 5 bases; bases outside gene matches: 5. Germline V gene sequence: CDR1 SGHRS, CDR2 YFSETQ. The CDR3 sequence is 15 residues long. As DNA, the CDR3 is TGCGCCAGCAGCTTTAGCGGGGGCCAGGACAATGAGCAGTTCTTC. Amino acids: CASSFSGGQDNEQFF.

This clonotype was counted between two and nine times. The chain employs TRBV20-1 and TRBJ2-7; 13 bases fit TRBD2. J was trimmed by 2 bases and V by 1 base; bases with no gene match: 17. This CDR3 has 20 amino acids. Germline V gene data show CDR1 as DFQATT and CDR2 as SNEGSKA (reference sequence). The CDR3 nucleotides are TGCAGTGCTAGAGCCCCTGGTATCTTACTAGCGGGAGGGCCTACCTACGAGCAGTACTTC. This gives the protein CSARAPGILLAGGPTYEQYF.

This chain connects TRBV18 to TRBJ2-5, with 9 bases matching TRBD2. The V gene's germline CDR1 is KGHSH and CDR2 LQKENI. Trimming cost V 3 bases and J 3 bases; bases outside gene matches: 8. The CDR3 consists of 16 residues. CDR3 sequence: CASSPGLAGLKETQYF. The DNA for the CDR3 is TGTGCCAGCTCACCGGGACTAGCCGGACTGAAAGAGACCCAGTACTTC.

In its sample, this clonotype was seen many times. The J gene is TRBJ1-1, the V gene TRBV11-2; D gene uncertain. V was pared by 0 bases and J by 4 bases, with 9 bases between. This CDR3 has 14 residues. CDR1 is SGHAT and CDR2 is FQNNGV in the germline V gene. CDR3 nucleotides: TGTGCCAGCAGCTTAGATCCGGGGAGCACTGAAGCTTTCTTT. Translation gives CASSLDPGSTEAFF.

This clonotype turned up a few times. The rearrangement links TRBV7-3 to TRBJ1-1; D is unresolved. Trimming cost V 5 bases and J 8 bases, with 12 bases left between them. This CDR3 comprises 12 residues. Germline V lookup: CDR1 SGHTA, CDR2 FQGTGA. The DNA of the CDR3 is TGTGCCAGCAGCCGGGGAAAGTCGGAAGCTTTCTTT. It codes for CASSRGKSEAFF.

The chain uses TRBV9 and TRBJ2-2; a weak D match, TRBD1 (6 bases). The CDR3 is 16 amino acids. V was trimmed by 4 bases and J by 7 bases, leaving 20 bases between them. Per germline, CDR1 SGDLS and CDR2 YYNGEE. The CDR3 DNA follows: TGTGCCAGCAGCCCTAGGGTAGTTGGGGGCAGCGGGGAGCTGTTTTTT. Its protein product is CASSPRVVGGSGELFF.

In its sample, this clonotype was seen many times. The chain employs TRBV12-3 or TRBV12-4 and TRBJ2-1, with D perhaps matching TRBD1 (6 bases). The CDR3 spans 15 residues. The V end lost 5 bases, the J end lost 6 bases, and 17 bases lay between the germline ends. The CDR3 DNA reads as TGTGCCAGCAGTGCTGGGACACCTCAGGGCAATGAGCAGTTCTTC. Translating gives CASSAGTPQGNEQFF.

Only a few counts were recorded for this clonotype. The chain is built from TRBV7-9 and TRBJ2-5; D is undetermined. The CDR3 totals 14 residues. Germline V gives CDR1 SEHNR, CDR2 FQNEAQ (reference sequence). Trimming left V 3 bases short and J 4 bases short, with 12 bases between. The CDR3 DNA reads TGTGCCAGCAGCTTGCCCGCGCGGTTAGAGACCCAGTACTTC. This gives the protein CASSLPARLETQYF.

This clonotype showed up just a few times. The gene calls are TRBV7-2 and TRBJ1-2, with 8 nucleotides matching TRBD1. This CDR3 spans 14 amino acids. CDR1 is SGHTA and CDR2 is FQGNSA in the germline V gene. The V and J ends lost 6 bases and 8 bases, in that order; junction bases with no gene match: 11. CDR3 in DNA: TGTGCCAGCAGGCCGACGCAGGGGGCTGGAGGCTACACCTTC. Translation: CASRPTQGAGGYTF.

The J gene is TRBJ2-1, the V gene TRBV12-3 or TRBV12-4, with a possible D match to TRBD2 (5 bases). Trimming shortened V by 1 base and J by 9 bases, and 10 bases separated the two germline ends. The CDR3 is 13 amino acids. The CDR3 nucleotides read TGTGCCAGCAGTTTAGATTATCGGGGTGAGCAGTTCTTC. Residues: CASSLDYRGEQFF.